Included here is one T cell receptor beta chain sequence, with context. Its matching antigen is unknown. Germline assignment: CDR1 MGHDK and CDR2 SYGVNS. The CDR3 spans 13 residues. Trimming removed 3 bases at V and 4 bases at J, with 8 bases between. Naive CD8 cells, CD45RO-negative and positively selected for CCR7, excluded terminally differentiated effector memory CD45RA+ cells. This record belongs to a study of shared clonotypes between healthy human individuals. Overall study results and limits: Across subsets, estimated richness was generally greater for naive than for memory populations.

Only in-frame clones appear in the TCRdb table, and some are missing; sequencing was by immunoSEQ multiplex PCR. The sample has hundreds of thousands of clones; 95% to 96% are singletons. Sequenced input: naive CD8+ T cells sorted from blood. This receptor was identified in a woman aged 25 to 45 in good health. The chain combines TRBV25-1 with TRBJ2-3; perhaps TRBD2 as D (6 bases). DNA of the CDR3: TGTGCCAGCAGTGATAGACTAGCAGATACGCAGTATTTT. This encodes CASSDRLADTQYF.